Each of the 30 T cell receptor beta chains below was sequenced from the same sample in a study of T-cell reconstitution after alpha-beta-depleted transplantation in children. Researchers prepared the TCRbeta library using unique molecular identifiers, the study reports. TCRdb re-analysed the PCR reads in MiXCR, keeping a single row per CDR3 protein. The sample has approximately 350,000 distinct CDR3 sequences, approximately 12% seen once. Sequencing used PBMCs, obtained from the stem cell graft. The source is a human donor who donated a stem cell graft to a child with Fanconi anemia.

The chain uses TRBV7-7 and TRBJ2-5, with 7 bases matching TRBD2. V shed 5 bases and J 5 bases; nucleotides not matched to a gene: 8. Looked up from germline, CDR1 is SSHAT and CDR2 is FNYEAQ (reference sequence). The length of the CDR3 is 14 residues. The CDR3 reads CASSTGTNGETQYF. Written as DNA, the CDR3 is TGTGCCAGCAGCACCGGGACTAACGGCGAGACCCAGTACTTC.

A few counts support this clonotype. The chain combines TRBV5-4 with TRBJ1-1; unclear D gene. V was shortened by 3 bases and J by 1 base, with 7 bases between the two germline ends. CDR1 is SGHNT, CDR2 YYREEE, per germline (reference sequence). This CDR3 is built from 13 residues. DNA of the CDR3: TGTGCCAGCAGCTATGACCAGAACACTGAAGCTTTCTTT. Its protein is CASSYDQNTEAFF.

The gene calls are TRBV5-1 and TRBJ2-5, with D perhaps matching TRBD2 (5 bases). The CDR3 length is 15 residues. Germline CDR1 reads SGHRS; CDR2 reads YFSETQ. Trimming pared 2 bases from V and 5 bases from J, leaving 16 bases between. CDR3 in DNA: TGCGCCAGCAGCTTTGGCAACACCGGCGGGGAGACCCAGTACTTC. Amino acids: CASSFGNTGGETQYF.

This sequence joins TRBV7-6 and TRBJ2-1, with 12 bases identical to TRBD2. There are 16 residues in the CDR3. V dropped 5 bases and J dropped 6; count of bases not matched to a gene: 8. Germline-derived CDR1 and CDR2 are SGHVS and FNYEAQ. The chain's CDR3 is CASSPLLAGGLNEQFF. The CDR3 nucleotides read TGTGCCAGCAGCCCCCTTCTAGCGGGGGGGCTCAATGAGCAGTTCTTC.

V gene TRBV27 combines with J gene TRBJ2-5, with 8 bases matching TRBD2. The CDR3 spans 18 residues. Germline CDR1 MNHEY, CDR2 SMNVEV (reference sequence). The V and J ends lost 3 bases and 5 bases, in that order; junction bases with no gene match: 17. Here the CDR3 reads CASSFRWASGPLRETQYF. The CDR3 DNA sequence: TGTGCCAGCAGTTTCCGGTGGGCTAGCGGGCCCTTGAGGGAGACCCAGTACTTC.

This clonotype was counted ten times or more. One end of the junction varies from germline; a read error may be responsible. V and J are TRBV12-3 or TRBV12-4 and TRBJ2-1; the D gene is possibly TRBD1 (5 bases). The CDR3 totals 13 residues. CDR3 in DNA: TGTGCCAGCAGTTTAAGGGGTGCGGCTATTTGGGTCTTC. Translating it yields CASSLRGAAIWVF.

The chain uses TRBV4-2 and TRBJ2-1, with D perhaps assigned TRBD1 or TRBD2 (8 bases each). This CDR3 contains 21 residues. V lost 0 bases and J 4 bases, leaving 28 bases between the germline ends. Germline V gene lookup returns CDR1 LGHNA and CDR2 YNFKEQ. This CDR3 is CASSQEYPGGAEAGAYNEQFF. The CDR3 DNA is TGTGCCAGCAGCCAAGAATACCCAGGGGGCGCAGAAGCGGGGGCTTACAATGAGCAGTTCTTC.

This clonotype was counted a few times. The chain recombines TRBV3-1 with TRBJ2-5; unclear D gene. Germline-derived CDR1 and CDR2 are LGHDT and YNNKEL (reference sequence). V was pared by 1 base and J by 10 bases, with 10 bases between. This CDR3 is 12 amino acids long. The CDR3 nucleotides are TGTGCCAGCAGCCAAGGTCGAGATATCCAGTACTTC. This codes for CASSQGRDIQYF.

The chain employs TRBV20-1 and TRBJ1-5, with 11 positions matching TRBD1. V shed 5 bases and J 5 bases; nucleotides not matched to a gene: 5. The length of the CDR3 is 14 residues. The germline V gene has CDR1 DFQATT and CDR2 SNEGSKA (reference sequence). CDR3 nucleotides: TGCAGTGCTCCCGGACAGGGGGCCCATCAGCCCCAGCATTTT. As protein: CSAPGQGAHQPQHF.

The chain uses TRBV7-9 and TRBJ1-2; D not resolved. The CDR3 covers 11 residues. The germline V gene has CDR1 SEHNR and CDR2 FQNEAQ (reference sequence). V shed 4 bases and J shed 3 bases, with 3 bases lying between them. CDR3 residues: CASSYDYGYTF. The CDR3 DNA reads TGTGCCAGCAGCTATGACTATGGCTACACCTTC. The full variable domain, its missing parts supplied by reference TRBV7-9 and TRBJ1-2, is DTGVSQNPRHKITKRGQNVTFRCDPISEHNRLYWYRQTLGQGPEFLTYFQNEAQLEKSRLLSDRFSAERPKGSFSTLEIQRTEQGDSAMYLCASSYDYGYTFGSGTRLTVV.

This clonotype was seen repeatedly, ten times or more. This chain joins TRBV10-3 and TRBJ1-3; the D is unclear. V was trimmed by 6 bases and J by 0 bases, leaving 12 bases between them. The CDR3 is 15 amino acids. Germline values: CDR1 ENHRY, CDR2 SYGVKD. The CDR3: CAIRRSGSSGNTIYF. CDR3 nucleotides: TGTGCCATCAGGCGGTCGGGTAGCTCTGGAAACACCATATATTTT.

This rearrangement joins TRBV29-1 to TRBJ2-3, with 8 bases aligning to TRBD1. CDR3 size: 14 residues. CDR1 is SQVTM, CDR2 ANQGSEA, per germline. V shed 4 bases and J 2 bases; nucleotides not matched to a gene: 5. For the CDR3, the DNA is TGCAGCGTTGTAGTCCAGGGGGCCACAGATACGCAGTATTTT. This encodes CSVVVQGATDTQYF.

This clonotype has ten or more counts. The rearrangement links TRBV24-1 to TRBJ2-2; D tentatively reads TRBD1 or TRBD2 (5 bases each). Germline V CDR1 and CDR2: KGHDR, SFDVKD. CDR3 length: 16 residues. Trimming removed 6 bases at V and 0 bases at J, with 13 bases between. As DNA, the CDR3 is TGTGCCACCAGTTGGGGACGGACCGCGAACACCGGGGAGCTGTTTTTT. Its translation is CATSWGRTANTGELFF.

In its sample, this clonotype was seen a few times. The chain joins TRBV7-2 to TRBJ2-7, with TRBD2 identical over 7 bases. The CDR3 runs 11 residues. V lost 3 bases and J lost 9; bases outside the gene matches: 2. From germline, CDR1 is SGHTA and CDR2 FQGNSA. The CDR3 DNA sequence: TGTGCCAGCAGCTTCGGGGAGGGGCAGTACTTC. It codes for CASSFGEGQYF.

At least ten counts were recorded for this clonotype. The chain couples TRBV5-8 to TRBJ2-3; D is ambiguous. This CDR3 comprises 15 residues. Trimming pared 3 bases from V and 3 bases from J, leaving 14 bases between. Germline loops: CDR1 SGHTS, CDR2 YDEGEE. CDR3 nucleotide sequence: TGTGCCAGCAGCTCGGGCCTCAAGGGAACAGATACGCAGTATTTT. Residues: CASSSGLKGTDTQYF.

This clonotype has ten or more counts. The genes are TRBV10-3 and TRBJ2-1, with TRBD1 matching 7 bases. CDR1 ENHRY and CDR2 SYGVKD come from the germline V gene. The CDR3 extends over 13 amino acids. J was trimmed by 4 bases and V by 6 bases; bases with no gene match: 3. CDR3 nucleotide sequence: TGTGCCATCAGGGGGACAGTTTACAATGAGCAGTTCTTC. As protein: CAIRGTVYNEQFF.

In its sample, this clonotype was seen a few times. The chain carries TRBV12-3 or TRBV12-4 and TRBJ1-2, with TRBD1 matching over 7 bases. V lost 8 bases to trimming and J lost 7 bases; unmatched junction nucleotides: 13. The CDR3 sequence is 14 residues long. The CDR3 sequence: CASCEGTVYSGYTF. CDR3 nucleotide sequence: TGTGCCAGCTGTGAGGGGACAGTTTACTCTGGCTACACCTTC.

This clonotype was counted a few times. The gene calls are TRBV5-1 and TRBJ2-7; D gene uncertain. Trimming took 1 base from V and 1 from J, leaving 9 bases between them. The CDR3 loop spans 14 amino acids. The germline V gene encodes CDR1 SGHRS and CDR2 YFSETQ. CDR3 amino acids: CASSLSASSYEQYF. The CDR3 nucleotides are TGCGCCAGCAGCTTGTCCGCCAGTTCCTACGAGCAGTACTTC.

This clonotype was observed at least ten times. This chain uses TRBV7-2 with TRBJ2-6; D unresolved. Germline V gives CDR1 SGHTA, CDR2 FQGNSA. V gave up 11 bases and J gave up 4 bases, with 15 bases separating them. This CDR3 region has 14 residues. The chain's CDR3 is CAPGFNLGANVLTF. In DNA form, the CDR3 reads TGTGCCCCCGGATTCAACCTCGGGGCCAACGTCCTGACTTTC.

The table lists this clonotype with a few counts. The J gene is TRBJ2-2, the V gene TRBV6-4, with unresolved D. V was trimmed by 5 bases and J by 5 bases, leaving 12 bases between them. The CDR3 contains 14 residues. Germline lookup yields CDR1 MRHNA and CDR2 SNTAGT. CDR3: CASSHLLGTGELFF. CDR3 bases: TGTGCCAGCAGTCACCTTCTAGGAACCGGGGAGCTGTTTTTT.

This clonotype was seen a handful of times. V usage is TRBV19 and J usage is TRBJ2-3, with TRBD1 matching 8 bases. Germline CDR1 and CDR2: LNHDA and SQIVND (reference sequence). V was clipped by 0 bases and J by 3 bases; unmatched bases: 8. CDR3 length equals 17 residues. In DNA, the CDR3 is TGTGCCAGTAGTATAGACTCAGCGACAGGGGTGACAGATACGCAGTATTTT. Amino acids: CASSIDSATGVTDTQYF.

This clonotype was counted at least ten times. The V call is TRBV14, the J call TRBJ2-1; D not certain. The germline V gene encodes CDR1 SGHDN and CDR2 FVKESK. The CDR3 totals 14 residues. Trimming stripped 0 bases from V and 6 bases from J, with 9 bases between. The CDR3 sequence is CASSQELATNEQFF. Written as DNA, the CDR3 is TGTGCCAGCAGCCAAGAATTGGCTACCAATGAGCAGTTCTTC.

The chain carries TRBV5-6 and TRBJ1-1; the D is unclear. With 4 bases removed from V and 1 base from J, the gap between germline ends came to 14 bases. The CDR3 sequence is 15 residues long. Germline CDR1 is SGHDT and CDR2 is YYEEEE. The CDR3 loop reads CASSPLGPGNTEAFF. The CDR3 DNA reads as TGTGCCAGCAGCCCCTTAGGACCGGGGAACACTGAAGCTTTCTTT.

The chain combines TRBV20-1 with TRBJ1-4; D unresolved. Trimming cost V 3 bases and J 2 bases, with 10 bases left between them. Germline values: CDR1 DFQATT, CDR2 SNEGSKA (reference sequence). CDR3 length: 14 amino acids. CDR3: CSASPGTTNEKLFF. The DNA for the CDR3 is TGCAGTGCTAGCCCGGGAACCACTAATGAAAAACTGTTTTTT.

A few counts support this clonotype. The J gene is TRBJ2-3, the V gene TRBV5-1, with TRBD2 identical over 11 bases. The CDR3 runs 17 residues. Germline CDR1 SGHRS, CDR2 YFSETQ. The V segment lost 4 bases and the J segment 0 bases; nucleotides outside the gene matches: 7. The CDR3 here is CASSSTSGGSSTDTQYF. In nucleotides, the CDR3 is TGCGCCAGCAGCAGCACTAGCGGGGGTTCTAGCACAGATACGCAGTATTTT.

The rearrangement links TRBV4-1 to TRBJ2-1; 8 nucleotides line up with TRBD2. The CDR3 runs 16 residues. Germline CDR1 MGHRA, CDR2 YSYEKL. With 5 bases clipped from V and 4 bases from J, the junction kept 10 bases outside the gene matches. The CDR3 nucleotides are TGCGCCAGCAGCGCGACGGGGGGGGGCCCGTACAATGAGCAGTTCTTC. Its protein is CASSATGGGPYNEQFF.

This clonotype appeared a few times. The J gene is TRBJ2-1, the V gene TRBV7-8, with D tentatively TRBD1 (5 bases). V was clipped by 1 base and J by 8 bases, with 12 bases between them. This CDR3 spans 14 amino acids. Germline assignment: CDR1 SGHVS and CDR2 FQNEAQ. The CDR3 sequence: CASSLEGARDEQFF. The CDR3 DNA sequence: TGTGCCAGCAGCTTAGAAGGGGCACGGGATGAGCAGTTCTTC.

The chain uses TRBV5-1 and TRBJ1-1, with D uncertain. Germline V gene sequence: CDR1 SGHRS, CDR2 YFSETQ. V was clipped by 2 bases and J by 0 bases, with 8 bases between them. The CDR3 runs to 14 residues. The CDR3: CASSFKDMNTEAFF. The CDR3 DNA sequence: TGCGCCAGCAGCTTTAAGGATATGAACACTGAAGCTTTCTTT.

Only one count was recorded for this clonotype. The rearrangement uses TRBV5-1 and TRBJ2-7; 8 nucleotides match TRBD1. With 7 bases clipped from V and 3 bases from J, the junction kept 15 bases outside the gene matches. Germline lookup yields CDR1 SGHRS and CDR2 YFSETQ. This CDR3 region has 16 residues. As DNA, the CDR3 is TGCGCCAGCGGATATAATTCGGGACAGGAGGGCTACGAGCAGTACTTC. Its protein product is CASGYNSGQEGYEQYF.

The chain combines TRBV10-3 with TRBJ1-1; D is ambiguous. The CDR3 consists of 13 residues. Germline V lookup: CDR1 ENHRY, CDR2 SYGVKD. V was clipped by 0 bases and J by 6 bases, with 8 bases between them. CDR3 region: CAISESRVSEAFF. The DNA for the CDR3 is TGTGCCATCAGTGAGTCGAGAGTATCTGAAGCTTTCTTT.